The 15 T cell receptor beta chains reported below all come from one sample, sequenced in a study of cytomegalovirus exposure and HLA in healthy donors (dated by TCRdb to 2016 to 2017). Receptors were amplified or captured by the immunoSEQ multiplex PCR assay. A mixture of 60 forward primers for TCR Vbeta segments and 13 reverse primers for TCR Jbeta segments was used in the multiplex PCR. The table comes from immuneACCESS by way of TCRdb, which keeps in-frame sequences with V and J called. Part of the clones is missing from these tables; in studies checked, under half for an unresolved V gene and the rest for unknown reasons. For this sample there are about 150,000 clones; roughly 83% appear just once. The ten top clones hold roughly 8% of the sample. Sequenced input: PBMCs. The receptors shown here come from a man aged 30 to 45 in good health and CMV-seropositive.

This chain connects TRBV2 to TRBJ1-2; the D is unclear. CDR3 length equals 17 residues. Germline CDR1 SNHLY, CDR2 FYNNEI. The V end was cut by 7 bases, the J end by 2 bases, with 23 bases between. The DNA of the CDR3 is TGTGCCAGCACCGCTCATAATACTGGACTGGGAAACTATGGCTACACCTTC. Amino acid sequence: CASTAHNTGLGNYGYTF.

This CDR3 is CASSIMPGLSYNEQFF. DNA of the CDR3: TGTGCCAGCAGCATTATGCCGGGTCTCTCCTACAATGAGCAGTTCTTC. The gene calls are TRBV7-3 and TRBJ2-1; D unresolved. CDR1 is SGHTA and CDR2 is FQGTGA in the germline V gene. This CDR3 region has 16 residues. The germline V and J ends were trimmed by 5 bases and 0 bases, with 14 bases remaining between them.

On this clone: In the same sample, other DNA sequences code for this CDR3. The V call is TRBV9, the J call TRBJ2-1; 9 positions match TRBD1. Per the germline V gene, CDR1 is SGDLS and CDR2 is YYNGEE. Losses at the gene ends were 3 bases for V and 4 bases for J; bases not matched to a gene: 2. The CDR3 consists of 14 residues. CDR3 region: CASSADRGYNEQFF. The CDR3 region has the DNA TGTGCCAGCAGCGCGGACAGGGGTTACAATGAGCAGTTCTTC.

The J gene is TRBJ2-7, the V gene TRBV6-1, with a tentative D call TRBD1 (5 bases). V lost 4 bases and J lost 6, with 10 bases in between. This CDR3 has 12 amino acids. Germline-derived CDR1 and CDR2 are MNHNS and SASEGT. The CDR3 spells CASSGQGLEQYF. CDR3 bases: TGTGCCAGCAGTGGTCAGGGTCTCGAGCAGTACTTC.

About this clone: One end of the junction fails to match germline, which may point to a read error. The sample contains more than one DNA sequence encoding this CDR3. This chain uses TRBV6-5 with TRBJ1-2, with a possible D match to TRBD1 (5 bases). Germline V gene lookup returns CDR1 MNHEY and CDR2 SVGAGI. The CDR3 runs to 13 residues. The CDR3 region is CASSYFDSGGFTF. CDR3 nucleotide sequence: TGTGCCAGCAGCTACTTCGACAGCGGGGGATTCACCTTC.

This clone was seen a few times. The rearrangement uses TRBV6-5 and TRBJ2-5; TRBD1 matches at 9 bases. Per germline, CDR1 MNHEY and CDR2 SVGAGI. CDR3 length: 15 amino acids. Trimming removed 5 bases from V and 3 bases from J; junction bases left unmatched: 7. CDR3 residues: CASSHTRTGEETQYF. The CDR3 DNA is TGTGCCAGCAGTCACACTAGGACAGGGGAAGAGACCCAGTACTTC.

This chain joins TRBV7-3 and TRBJ1-2; 9 bases align to TRBD1. Trimming at V came to 4 bases and at J to 2 bases, leaving 5 bases not matched to a gene. Germline values: CDR1 SGHTA, CDR2 FQGTGA. The CDR3 contains 15 residues. The CDR3 spells CASSSSGTGNYGYTF. DNA of the CDR3: TGTGCCAGCAGCTCGTCCGGGACAGGGAACTATGGCTACACCTTC.

This clone was seen a handful of times. The chain links TRBV11-3 to TRBJ2-5, with unresolved D. Germline V gene sequence: CDR1 SGHNT, CDR2 YENEEA. Trimming stripped 1 base from V and 3 bases from J, with 6 bases between. This CDR3 contains 13 residues. CDR3 sequence (DNA): TGTGCCAGCAGCTTAGTAGGAGAAGAGACCCAGTACTTC. Translating gives CASSLVGEETQYF.

There are a few counts of this clone. Other DNA sequences in this specimen translate into the identical CDR3. This chain joins TRBV7-9 and TRBJ2-3; possibly TRBD2 for D (5 bases). The CDR3 loop spans 14 amino acids. CDR1 is SEHNR and CDR2 is FQNEAQ in the germline V gene (reference sequence). The V end was cut by 5 bases, the J end by 1 base, with 10 bases between. The CDR3 nucleotides read TGTGCCAGCAGCCCCGGACTTCGCACAGATACGCAGTATTTT. Its translation is CASSPGLRTDTQYF. The complete variable domain, with remaining parts taken from reference TRBV7-9 and TRBJ2-3, reads DTGVSQNPRHKITKRGQNVTFRCDPISEHNRLYWYRQTLGQGPEFLTYFQNEAQLEKSRLLSDRFSAERPKGSFSTLEIQRTEQGDSAMYLCASSPGLRTDTQYFGPGTRLTVL.

This chain uses TRBV30 with TRBJ2-4; 8 bases are shared with TRBD2. This CDR3 region has 14 residues. The V segment lost 5 bases and the J segment 3 bases; nucleotides outside the gene matches: 6. The germline V gene has CDR1 GTSNPN and CDR2 SVGIG (reference sequence). The CDR3 sequence: CAWVPGGNKNIQYF. Written as DNA, the CDR3 is TGTGCCTGGGTCCCGGGGGGGAACAAAAACATTCAGTACTTC.

The rearrangement links TRBV27 to TRBJ1-2; 8 nucleotides agree with TRBD1. The germline V gene encodes CDR1 MNHEY and CDR2 SMNVEV (reference sequence). This CDR3 has 17 residues. Germline trimming cut 5 bases from V and 6 bases from J; bases unmatched to any gene: 17. For the CDR3, the DNA is TGTGCCAGCAGTCACGACCCGGACAGGGTGGGTATAGATGGCTACACCTTC. Its protein is CASSHDPDRVGIDGYTF.

The rearrangement joins TRBV11-1 to TRBJ2-5; TRBD2 is a possible D gene (6 bases). Germline-derived CDR1 and CDR2 are SGHAT and FQDESV (reference sequence). The CDR3 sequence is 13 residues long. V gave up 6 bases and J gave up 5 bases, with 13 bases separating them. The CDR3 DNA follows: TGTGCCAGCAGGGCTAGCGTAGGGGAGACCCAGTACTTC. This gives the protein CASRASVGETQYF.

The V and J genes are TRBV30 and TRBJ2-2, with 8 bases identical to TRBD1. The CDR3 has 16 amino acids. J gave up 6 bases and V 5 bases, and 14 bases lay outside the gene matches. Germline V gives CDR1 GTSNPN, CDR2 SVGIG (reference sequence). CDR3 coding DNA: TGTGCCTGGTTATTAACCCCGACAGGGGTCGCCGGGGAGCTGTTTTTT. It yields the protein CAWLLTPTGVAGELFF. Looking up the rest from reference TRBV30 and TRBJ2-2 gives the full variable domain: SQTIHQWPATLVQPVGSPLSLECTVEGTSNPNLYWYRQAAGRGLQLLFYSVGIGQISSEVPQNLSASRPQDRQFILSSKKLLLSDSGFYLCAWLLTPTGVAGELFFGEGSRLTVL.

The V call is TRBV5-4, the J call TRBJ1-3; 8 nucleotides align to TRBD1. There are 15 residues in the CDR3. V lost 3 bases to trimming and J lost 4 bases; unmatched junction nucleotides: 6. Germline V gives CDR1 SGHNT, CDR2 YYREEE (reference sequence). The CDR3 sequence is CASSSSGQGGNTIYF. The CDR3 coding sequence is TGTGCCAGCAGCTCCTCCGGACAGGGCGGAAACACCATATATTTT.

The J gene is TRBJ1-2, the V gene TRBV4-1, with D perhaps matching TRBD1 (5 bases). Germline V lookup: CDR1 MGHRA, CDR2 YSYEKL. The CDR3 runs to 16 residues. Trimming stripped 4 bases from V and 5 bases from J, with 20 bases between. The CDR3 loop reads CASSLQFSWGDYGYTF. The CDR3 DNA sequence: TGCGCCAGCAGCCTACAGTTCTCGTGGGGGGATTATGGCTACACCTTC.